This T cell receptor (beta chain) appears in the sequencing data of a study of blood T cell repertoires in COVID-19. Study summary: Samples representing acute and convalescent COVID-19 were sourced from the United States, Italy and Spain.

V lost 6 bases to trimming and J lost 6 bases; unmatched junction nucleotides: 4. Germline lookup yields CDR1 MGHRA and CDR2 YSYEKL. The CDR3 covers 14 residues. Enrolled during active infection, Seattle patients were then followed longitudinally. Sequencing used immunoSEQ multiplex PCR; TCRdb keeps in-frame clones, though not all of them. The sample contains around 190,000 clones, roughly four fifths of which appear only once. This rearrangement joins TRBV4-1 to TRBJ2-1; 11 positions match TRBD2. The sequenced material came from peripheral blood. The TCR was taken from a woman between 65 and 79 years old with COVID-19, enrolled during active disease. As DNA, the CDR3 is TGCGCCAGCAGGGAGACTAGCGGGATCAATGAGCAGTTCTTC. Translating gives CASRETSGINEQFF.